These 5 T cell receptor beta chains share one sample of origin, sequenced in a study of beta chain features in type 1 diabetes. All of the isolated RNA was reverse transcribed, so expressed TCRB transcripts were sequenced. Sequenced by immunoSEQ multiplex PCR; TCRdb stores in-frame clones only, minus some. The repertoire holds a few hundred thousand clones, with 25% to 30% as singletons. The sequenced sample consisted of central memory CD4+ T cells from blood. The receptors originated from a man aged 30 to 45 in good health.

The rearrangement joins TRBV2 to TRBJ2-1; no reliable D call. Trimming stripped 5 bases from V and 9 bases from J, with 11 bases between. Per the germline V gene, CDR1 is SNHLY and CDR2 is FYNNEI. The CDR3 has 12 residues. The CDR3 spells CASSIGRVEQFF. In DNA form, the CDR3 reads TGTGCCAGCAGTATTGGACGGGTTGAGCAGTTCTTC.

The rearrangement joins TRBV9 to TRBJ1-1; weak D call: TRBD1 (6 bases). This CDR3 has 16 amino acids. CDR1 is SGDLS and CDR2 is YYNGEE in the germline V gene. V was shortened by 4 bases and J by 0 bases, with 16 bases between the two germline ends. The CDR3 sequence: CASSSHREIMNTEAFF. The CDR3 nucleotides read TGTGCCAGCAGCTCCCACAGGGAGATAATGAACACTGAAGCTTTCTTT.

As concerns this clone: Other DNA sequences in this sample translate to the same CDR3. The rearrangement links TRBV5-1 to TRBJ2-2; the D gene could be TRBD1 or TRBD2 (5 bases each). This CDR3 has 14 amino acids. Trimming left V 0 bases short and J 5 bases short, with 8 bases between. Germline V CDR1 and CDR2: SGHRS, YFSETQ. Written as DNA, the CDR3 is TGCGCCAGCAGCTTGGCTGGGGGTACCGGGGAGCTGTTTTTT. Its translation: CASSLAGGTGELFF. Full variable domain (remainder filled in from reference TRBV5-1 and TRBJ2-2): KAGVTQTPRYLIKTRGQQVTLSCSPISGHRSVSWYQQTPGQGLQFLFEYFSETQRNKGNFPGRFSGRQFSNSRSEMNVSTLELGDSALYLCASSLAGGTGELFFGEGSRLTVL.

This clone has more than one count but fewer than ten. The rearrangement joins TRBV5-1 to TRBJ2-2; D call uncertain. This CDR3 has 14 amino acids. Looked up from germline, CDR1 is SGHRS and CDR2 is YFSETQ. Trimming left V 5 bases short and J 6 bases short, with 14 bases between. CDR3 loop: CASSSDGGAGELFF. The DNA of the CDR3 is TGCGCCAGCAGTTCGGACGGTGGGGCCGGGGAGCTGTTTTTT.

CDR3 sequence (DNA): TGTGCCAGCAGTCAAGACAATGGAATACGTGGGCAGTATTTT. Translating gives CASSQDNGIRGQYF. The chain is built from TRBV7-2 and TRBJ2-3; D gene unclear. The CDR3 extends over 14 amino acids. Germline CDR1 SGHTA, CDR2 FQGNSA. Trimming took off 6 bases at V and 11 bases at J, with 21 bases between the two ends.